A single sample is the source of the 20 T cell receptor beta chains below, sequenced in a study of shared clonotypes between healthy human individuals. Assay: immunoSEQ multiplex PCR; the TCRdb copy retains only in-frame clones and omits some. The table lists some 240,000 clones, 60% to 70% of them singletons. Material for sequencing was memory CD4+ T cells sorted from blood. This sample's subset: CD45RA-negative fraction. These receptor sequences come from a man under 40 in good health.

The chain carries TRBV7-2 and TRBJ2-1; D gene ambiguous. CDR1 and CDR2 (germline): SGHTA, FQGNSA. Trimming removed 2 bases from V and 6 bases from J, with 11 bases in between. This CDR3 is 14 amino acids long. The CDR3 sequence: CASSLRRWVNEQFF. DNA for the CDR3: TGTGCCAGCAGCTTACGGAGATGGGTCAATGAGCAGTTCTTC.

With regard to this clone: This may be a read error: a much more frequent sequence differs by one nucleotide. This chain uses TRBV5-1 with TRBJ2-5, with 7 positions matching TRBD2. The CDR3 spans 15 residues. Germline CDR1 SGHRS, CDR2 YFSETQ. The CDR3 region has the DNA TGCGTCAGCAGCTTGAGCGCGGGAGCGAGGGAGACCCAGTACTTC. Protein sequence: CVSSLSAGARETQYF.

The chain employs TRBV29-1 and TRBJ2-1, with TRBD1 matching over 7 bases. V lost 6 bases to trimming and J lost 7 bases; unmatched junction nucleotides: 12. CDR3 size: 14 residues. In germline, CDR1 is SQVTM, CDR2 ANQGSEA. The CDR3 reads CSVVRTGGGNEQFF. The CDR3 DNA reads as TGCAGCGTGGTACGGACAGGAGGTGGGAATGAGCAGTTCTTC.

The CDR3 nucleotides read TGTGCCAGCAGCTTAGAATGGCTAGCGGGAGGGCTGTTCTTC. It is translated as CASSLEWLAGGLFF. The rearrangement uses TRBV7-8 and TRBJ2-1; TRBD2 matches at 12 bases. V dropped 1 base and J dropped 15; count of bases not matched to a gene: 7. CDR3 length: 14 residues. Germline CDR1 is SGHVS and CDR2 is FQNEAQ.

This chain links TRBV7-2 with TRBJ2-2, with 9 bases lining up with TRBD1. The CDR3 loop spans 14 amino acids. The ends lost 5 bases at V and 7 bases at J; junction bases unmatched: 5. The V gene's germline CDR1 is SGHTA and CDR2 FQGNSA. The CDR3 protein is CASSAGQGYGELFF. The DNA for the CDR3 is TGTGCCAGCAGCGCAGGACAGGGGTACGGGGAGCTGTTTTTT. Drawing the rest from reference TRBV7-2 and TRBJ2-2, the complete variable domain is GAGVSQSPSNKVTEKGKDVELRCDPISGHTALYWYRQSLGQGLEFLIYFQGNSAPDKSGLPSDRFSAERTGGSVSTLTIQRTQQEDSAVYLCASSAGQGYGELFFGEGSRLTVL.

This clone has a single count. This chain links TRBV5-8 with TRBJ1-1; D is perhaps TRBD1 (5 bases). Germline values: CDR1 SGHTS, CDR2 YDEGEE. V was cut by 4 bases and J by 3 bases, with 10 bases left in between. The CDR3 has 13 amino acids. CDR3 DNA: TGTGCCAGCAGCGGGGACGGCTACACTGAAGCTTTCTTT. This codes for CASSGDGYTEAFF. The entire variable domain, with the rest obtained from reference TRBV5-8 and TRBJ1-1, is as follows: EAGVTQSPTHLIKTRGQQATLRCSPISGHTSVYWYQQALGLGLQFLLWYDEGEERNRGNFPPRFSGRQFPNYSSELNVNALELEDSALYLCASSGDGYTEAFFGQGTRLTVV.

This clone was seen only a few times. This chain joins TRBV28 and TRBJ1-2; 10 positions match TRBD1. V was clipped by 4 bases and J by 7 bases; unmatched bases: 9. Germline V lookup: CDR1 MDHEN, CDR2 SYDVKM. The CDR3 extends over 15 amino acids. Written as DNA, the CDR3 is TGTGCCAGCAGTTCGGGGACAGGGGCGTTCGGTGGCTACACCTTC. Its translation: CASSSGTGAFGGYTF.

The chain uses TRBV28 and TRBJ1-5; TRBD1 matches 9 bases. The CDR3 contains 14 residues. CDR1 and CDR2 (germline): MDHEN, SYDVKM. The V and J ends lost 8 bases and 8 bases, in that order; junction bases with no gene match: 10. CDR3 sequence: CASEQGARYEPQHF. DNA for the CDR3: TGTGCCAGCGAACAGGGGGCGCGCTACGAGCCCCAGCATTTT.

With regard to this clone: Other DNA sequences in the same sample also yield this CDR3. This sequence joins TRBV20-1 and TRBJ2-7, with D hard to call. This CDR3 region has 11 residues. V was trimmed by 3 bases and J by 3 bases, leaving 6 bases between them. In germline, CDR1 is DFQATT, CDR2 SNEGSKA (reference sequence). In DNA, the CDR3 is TGCAGTGCTAGGGACGACTACGAGCAGTACTTC. This sequence encodes CSARDDYEQYF.

The chain recombines TRBV18 with TRBJ2-1, with 10 bases aligning to TRBD2. V trimming: 3 bases; J trimming: 5 bases; junction bases outside the gene matches: 7. Germline V gene data show CDR1 as KGHSH and CDR2 as LQKENI. CDR3 length: 16 residues. DNA of the CDR3: TGTGCCAGCTCACCCATGGGACTAGCGATCAACAATGAGCAGTTCTTC. Its protein is CASSPMGLAINNEQFF.

V and J are TRBV2 and TRBJ2-5; TRBD1 matches 9 bases. Germline trimming cut 8 bases from V and 5 bases from J; bases unmatched to any gene: 9. CDR3 length: 14 amino acids. CDR1 is SNHLY and CDR2 is FYNNEI in the germline V gene. The CDR3 DNA sequence: TGTGCCAGCCGCGCCCGGACAGGGGCGGAGACCCAGTACTTC. Its protein is CASRARTGAETQYF.

This chain connects TRBV5-4 to TRBJ1-1, with unresolved D. This CDR3 has 14 amino acids. V was pared by 4 bases and J by 1 base, with 11 bases between. Germline values: CDR1 SGHNT, CDR2 YYREEE (reference sequence). The CDR3 DNA reads TGTGCCAGCAGCAAGGACTCGAGGAACACTGAAGCTTTCTTT. Residues: CASSKDSRNTEAFF. The full variable domain, with the rest looked up from reference TRBV5-4 and TRBJ1-1, is ETGVTQSPTHLIKTRGQQVTLRCSSQSGHNTVSWYQQALGQGPQFIFQYYREEENGRGNFPPRFSGLQFPNYSSELNVNALELDDSALYLCASSKDSRNTEAFFGQGTRLTVV.

The chain links TRBV7-9 to TRBJ1-4; D is perhaps TRBD1 (6 bases). V gave up 8 bases and J gave up 5 bases, with 15 bases separating them. The CDR3 extends over 14 amino acids. Germline values: CDR1 SEHNR, CDR2 FQNEAQ (reference sequence). The CDR3 nucleotides are TGTGCCAGCCTGAGGGGGACGGCGAATGAAAAACTGTTTTTT. The encoded protein is CASLRGTANEKLFF.

This clone showed up just a few times. This chain connects TRBV9 to TRBJ2-7; 7 bases agree with TRBD2. With 3 bases clipped from V and 4 bases from J, the junction kept 10 bases outside the gene matches. CDR3 size: 15 residues. Germline CDR1 is SGDLS and CDR2 is YYNGEE. The CDR3 here is CASSGSGTGVYEQYF. In nucleotides, the CDR3 is TGTGCCAGCAGCGGAAGCGGGACTGGGGTGTACGAGCAGTACTTC.

This clone was seen a single time. The rearrangement links TRBV5-1 to TRBJ2-1, with D perhaps matching TRBD1 or TRBD2 (5 bases each). V was shortened by 4 bases and J by 5 bases, with 16 bases between the two germline ends. CDR1 and CDR2 from the germline V gene are SGHRS and YFSETQ. The length of the CDR3 is 15 residues. CDR3 DNA: TGCGCCAGCAGCCCTACTAGTTCAGGGCACAATGAGCAGTTCTTC. Translated, it gives CASSPTSSGHNEQFF.

This chain joins TRBV19 and TRBJ2-7; TRBD1 might be the D (5 bases). CDR3 length: 14 amino acids. V was shortened by 3 bases and J by 4 bases, with 13 bases between the two germline ends. Germline CDR1 reads LNHDA; CDR2 reads SQIVND (reference sequence). Written as DNA, the CDR3 is TGTGCCAGTAGTATTACGTCAGGGTGGTACGAGCAGTACTTC. It is translated as CASSITSGWYEQYF.

This clone was observed a few times. The chain links TRBV7-2 to TRBJ1-5, with D uncertain. The germline gives CDR1 SGHTA, CDR2 FQGNSA. The CDR3 is 16 amino acids. With 0 bases removed from V and 2 bases from J, the gap between germline ends came to 11 bases. The CDR3 region is CASSLASWPGNQPQHF. CDR3 in DNA: TGTGCCAGCAGCTTAGCTTCCTGGCCGGGCAATCAGCCCCAGCATTTT.

This clone was seen only a few times. This sequence joins TRBV21-1 and TRBJ2-7; the table's D call of TRBD1 was not tested on the DNA. TRBV21-1 is deemed a pseudogene. The CDR3 is 14 residues long. The CDR3 loop reads CASSTLGGLREQYF. The CDR3 DNA is TGTGCCAGCAGCACCCTAGGGGGCCTCAGGGAGCAGTACTTC.

At least ten counts were recorded for this clone. The rearrangement links TRBV11-2 to TRBJ2-2; 13 bases are a match to TRBD2. Looked up from germline, CDR1 is SGHAT and CDR2 is FQNNGV. The CDR3 extends over 18 amino acids. V was clipped by 5 bases and J by 5 bases; unmatched bases: 11. This chain's CDR3 is CASSPNPGTSGTTGELFF. CDR3 coding DNA: TGTGCCAGCAGCCCCAACCCCGGGACTAGCGGGACAACCGGGGAGCTGTTTTTT.

This clone has just one count. The chain is built from TRBV5-1 and TRBJ2-7; maybe TRBD1 (5 bases). This CDR3 comprises 13 residues. CDR1 and CDR2 from the germline V gene are SGHRS and YFSETQ. Trimming left V 5 bases short and J 1 base short, with 10 bases between. The CDR3 nucleotides read TGCGCCAGCAGACCGGACAATTCCTACGAGCAGTACTTC. It codes for CASRPDNSYEQYF.